Listed below are T cell receptor beta chains from one sample, sequenced in a study of shared clonotypes between healthy human individuals. Generated by immunoSEQ multiplex PCR, the TCRdb table keeps only in-frame clones and is missing some. The data contain about 680,000 clones, 92% of them singletons. Input material: naive CD8+ T cells sorted from blood. The receptors were gathered from a man aged 25 to 45 in good health. Both conserved end residues are part of each CDR3. Each record gives: V gene, D gene, J gene, clone size, CDR3 length, CDR3 DNA, CDR3 protein. D genes are given only for firm matches. Expanded clones get a size class; other rows say once, few or many, or leave the size out.

TRBV15	.	TRBJ1-5	.	16	TGTGCCACCAGCAGAGATGGGCGCTATAGCAATCAGCCCCAGCATTTT	CATSRDGRYSNQPQHF
TRBV15	TRBD1	TRBJ1-2	.	16	TGTGCCACCAGCGACGCTTTATGGACAGGGGTACTTGGCTACACCTTC	CATSDALWTGVLGYTF
TRBV19	.	TRBJ1-5	.	14	TGTGCCAGTAGTATGGGGGGATACAATCAGCCCCAGCATTTT	CASSMGGYNQPQHF
TRBV27	.	TRBJ2-1	.	14	TGTGCCAGCAGTTTATCGTCCGACTACAATGAGCAGTTCTTC	CASSLSSDYNEQFF
TRBV6-1	TRBD1	TRBJ2-7	once	15	TGTGCCAGCAGTATGCCCGGGACAGGAGCCTACGAGCAGTACTTC	CASSMPGTGAYEQYF
TRBV7-8	TRBD2	TRBJ2-3	.	18	TGTGCCAGCAGCTTAGGGCGGACTAGCGGGAGGGGGAGAGATACGCAGTATTTT	CASSLGRTSGRGRDTQYF
TRBV30	.	TRBJ2-3	.	13	TGTGCCGGAACTCTCAGGCGGGCAGATACGCAGTATTTT	CAGTLRRADTQYF
TRBV7-6	.	TRBJ2-7	.	13	TGTGCCAGCATGCGAAAGGACTCCTACGAGCAGTACTTC	CASMRKDSYEQYF
TRBV5-4	.	TRBJ2-7	.	15	TGTGCCAGCAGCAGTCCCCTAACGGGAGATGGGGAGCAGTACTTC	CASSSPLTGDGEQYF
TRBV7-9	.	TRBJ2-7	.	11	TGTGCCAGCAGCTTAGTGTACGAGCAGTACTTC	CASSLVYEQYF
TRBV27	.	TRBJ1-5	.	13	TGTGCCAGCAGTTTGTATGTGAATCAGCCCCAGCATTTT	CASSLYVNQPQHF
TRBV5-5	TRBD2	TRBJ2-1	.	16	TGTGCCAGCAGCTTGCCGACTAGCGGGGATGGGAATGAGCAGTTCTTC	CASSLPTSGDGNEQFF
TRBV7-6	.	TRBJ2-7	once	14	TGTGCCAGCAGCTTAGAAGCAGGGGAGGACGAGCAGTACTTC	CASSLEAGEDEQYF
TRBV7-8	.	TRBJ2-1	.	13	TGTGCCAGCAGCTTAACGGTCCGCGGTGAGCAGTTCTTC	CASSLTVRGEQFF
TRBV28	.	TRBJ2-7	.	12	TGTGCCAGCAGTTTAAATCCCGACGAGCAGTACTTC	CASSLNPDEQYF
TRBV7-9	.	TRBJ2-1	.	15	TGTGCCAGCAGCTTAGCGCAGGGCACGGGGGCTGAGCAGTTCTTC	CASSLAQGTGAEQFF
TRBV9	TRBD1	TRBJ2-1	.	11	TGTGCCAGCAGCCAACGGGACAGGGTGTTCTTC	CASSQRDRVFF
TRBV27	.	TRBJ1-1	.	13	TGTGCCAGCAGTTTAGCGGCACACACTGAAGCTTTCTTT	CASSLAAHTEAFF
TRBV10-2	TRBD2	TRBJ2-7	.	13	TGCGCCAGCGGGAGCGGGAGGACCTACGAGCAGTACTTC	CASGSGRTYEQYF
TRBV7-8	.	TRBJ2-7	.	12	TGTGCCAGCAGCTTAAGGGTGCGGGAGCAGTACTTC	CASSLRVREQYF
TRBV4-2	.	TRBJ2-2	.	12	TGTGCCAGCAGCCAAGTACCCGGGGAGCTGTTTTTT	CASSQVPGELFF
TRBV29-1	TRBD1	TRBJ2-7	.	17	TGCAGCGTTGGAGGAAATCTTCAGGGGGCGCGGGACTACGAGCAGTACTTC	CSVGGNLQGARDYEQYF
TRBV2	.	TRBJ1-2	few	15	TGTGCCAGCAGCCTGGGACGCTCACTGAACTATGGCTACACCTTC	CASSLGRSLNYGYTF
TRBV15	.	TRBJ2-5	.	18	TGTGCCACCAGCAGCCTTTTCGCAACTGGGTCGTACCAAGAGACCCAGTACTTC	CATSSLFATGSYQETQYF
TRBV11-2	TRBD2	TRBJ2-3	.	17	TGTGCCAGCAGCTTAGATTCTAGCGGGAGGTATACAGATACGCAGTATTTT	CASSLDSSGRYTDTQYF
TRBV27	TRBD2	TRBJ2-7	.	17	TGTGCCAGCAGTTTCGGGACTAGCGGGAGGGCTGTAAGGGAGCAGTACTTC	CASSFGTSGRAVREQYF
TRBV27	.	TRBJ2-1	.	13	TGTGCCAGCAGTTTATACCCCCTGGGGGAGCAGTTCTTC	CASSLYPLGEQFF